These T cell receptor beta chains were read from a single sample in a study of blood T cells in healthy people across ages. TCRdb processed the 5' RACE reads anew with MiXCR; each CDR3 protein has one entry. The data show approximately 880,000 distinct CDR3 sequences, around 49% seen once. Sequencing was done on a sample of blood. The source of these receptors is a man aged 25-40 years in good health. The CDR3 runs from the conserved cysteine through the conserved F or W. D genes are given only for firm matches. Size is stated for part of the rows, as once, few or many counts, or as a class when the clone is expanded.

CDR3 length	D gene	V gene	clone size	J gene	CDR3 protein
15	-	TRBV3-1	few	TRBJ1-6	CASSQDGQGGSPLHF
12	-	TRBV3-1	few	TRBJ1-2	CASSRDGGGYTF
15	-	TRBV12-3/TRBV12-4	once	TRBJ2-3	CASSFGRVSADMQYF
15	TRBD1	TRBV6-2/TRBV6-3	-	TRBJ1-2	CASRRPGTGSYGYTF
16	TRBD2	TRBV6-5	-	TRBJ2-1	CASSYQGSGSQYEQFF
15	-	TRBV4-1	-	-	CASSQVSSEFHEQYF
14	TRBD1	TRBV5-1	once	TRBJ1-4	CASSSGGSNEKLFF
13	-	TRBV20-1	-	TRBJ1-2	CSARDSKSYGYTF
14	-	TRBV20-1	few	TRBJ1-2	CSADSGDNVYGYTF
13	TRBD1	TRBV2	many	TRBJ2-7	CASSGQGVYEQYF
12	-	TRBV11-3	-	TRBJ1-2	CASSFREYGYTF
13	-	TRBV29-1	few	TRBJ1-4	CATRDTPYEKLFF
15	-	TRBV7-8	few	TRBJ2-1	CASSLSGPDYNEQFF
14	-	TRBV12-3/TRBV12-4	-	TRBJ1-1	CASNQGKGGTEAFF
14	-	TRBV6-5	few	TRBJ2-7	CASSSNEGAYEQYF
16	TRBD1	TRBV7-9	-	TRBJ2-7	CASSNLQGPSSYEQYF
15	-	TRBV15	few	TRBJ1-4	CATSRGDTRNEKLFF
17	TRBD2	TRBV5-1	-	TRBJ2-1	CASSTGTSGGPSNEQFF
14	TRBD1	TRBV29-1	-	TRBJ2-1	CSVRQEGQGNEQFF
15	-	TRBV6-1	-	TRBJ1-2	CASSEYLGENYGYTF
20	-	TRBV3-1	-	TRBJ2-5	CASSQDLLAVRTSKAETQYF
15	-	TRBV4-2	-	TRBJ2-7	CASSQDQSLAYEQYF
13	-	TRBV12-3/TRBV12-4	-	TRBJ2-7	CASSVPPNYEQYF
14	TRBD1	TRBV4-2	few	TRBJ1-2	CASSPDRAPLGYTF